What follows are 22 T cell receptor beta chains derived from one specimen sequenced in a study of blood T cell repertoires in COVID-19. Clones were read by immunoSEQ multiplex PCR, and TCRdb kept only the in-frame ones, dropping some. Of 120,000 to 150,000 clones in the sample, around 80% were seen once. Source material: peripheral blood. Receptors were obtained from a human donor in a cohort sampled during active COVID-19.

This sequence joins TRBV6-1 and TRBJ1-6, with TRBD1 matching 7 bases. The CDR3 length is 14 residues. V lost 3 bases to trimming and J lost 14 bases; unmatched junction nucleotides: 10. Germline loops: CDR1 MNHNS, CDR2 SASEGT. CDR3 bases: TGTGCCAGCAGTGATGTCGGACAGGCGGCCACCCTCCACTTT. Encoded protein: CASSDVGQAATLHF.

The chain recombines TRBV29-1 with TRBJ2-7; a possible D gene is TRBD1 (6 bases). Per germline, CDR1 SQVTM and CDR2 ANQGSEA. The CDR3 spans 11 residues. With 6 bases removed from V and 6 bases from J, the gap between germline ends came to 12 bases. The CDR3 loop reads CSVTTGSEQYF. Written as DNA, the CDR3 is TGCAGCGTAACAACAGGGAGCGAGCAGTACTTC.

J is TRBJ1-2 and V is TRBV3-1 (or the pseudogene TRBV3-2); tentative D call: TRBD1 (6 bases). The CDR3 length is 16 residues. Looked up from germline, CDR1 is LGHDT and CDR2 is YNNKEL (reference sequence). Trimming left V 1 base short and J 4 bases short, with 16 bases between. For the CDR3, the DNA is TGTGCCAGCAGCCAAGCCACTGCGGGAGGGGGCTATGGCTACACCTTC. It is translated as CASSQATAGGGYGYTF.

The genes are TRBV9 and TRBJ2-5, with D possibly TRBD2 on 6 matching bases. The ends were cut back, 4 bases at V and 0 bases at J, with 22 bases in the middle. CDR1 and CDR2 from the germline V gene are SGDLS and YYNGEE. The CDR3 runs 18 residues. CDR3 in DNA: TGTGCCAGCAGCTCTCCCTCTGGAGGGAATCAACACCAAGAGACCCAGTACTTC. Translated, it gives CASSSPSGGNQHQETQYF. The entire variable domain, with the rest obtained from reference TRBV9 and TRBJ2-5, is as follows: DSGVTQTPKHLITATGQRVTLRCSPRSGDLSVYWYQQSLDQGLQFLIQYYNGEERAKGNILERFSAQQFPDLHSELNLSSLELGDSALYFCASSSPSGGNQHQETQYFGPGTRLLVL.

The chain is built from TRBV6-5 and TRBJ2-2; 13 nucleotides agree with TRBD2. The CDR3 extends over 15 amino acids. CDR1 and CDR2 from the germline V gene are MNHEY and SVGAGI. Trimming took 5 bases from V and 6 from J; bases not matched to a gene: 3. The CDR3 nucleotides are TGTGCCAGCAGTCCTGGACTAGCGGGGGCCGGGGAGCTGTTTTTT. Translated, it gives CASSPGLAGAGELFF.

The chain is built from TRBV2 and TRBJ1-1; possible D gene TRBD1, 6 bases. This CDR3 comprises 15 residues. Germline V gene sequence: CDR1 SNHLY, CDR2 FYNNEI. Trimming shortened V by 4 bases and J by 3 bases, and 15 bases separated the two germline ends. CDR3 bases: TGTGCCAGCAGTGGGGGGCAGGGACGGTACACTGAAGCTTTCTTT. Its protein product is CASSGGQGRYTEAFF.

The V call is TRBV7-8, the J call TRBJ1-5, with D tentatively TRBD1 (6 bases). Germline V gene sequence: CDR1 SGHVS, CDR2 FQNEAQ. This CDR3 region has 17 residues. Trimming took off 1 base at V and 6 bases at J, with 19 bases between the two ends. The CDR3: CASSLGIMRGAGQPQHF. The CDR3 DNA sequence: TGTGCCAGCAGCTTAGGAATCATGCGGGGGGCTGGTCAGCCCCAGCATTTT. The variable domain in full, completed from reference TRBV7-8 and TRBJ1-5, reads GAGVSQSPRYKVAKRGQDVALRCDPISGHVSLFWYQQALGQGPEFLTYFQNEAQLDKSGLPSDRFFAERPEGSVSTLKIQRTQQEDSAVYLCASSLGIMRGAGQPQHFGDGTRLSIL.

The chain combines TRBV3-1 (or the pseudogene TRBV3-2) with TRBJ2-7; a weak D match, TRBD2 (6 bases). The CDR3 is 14 amino acids. CDR1 LGHDT and CDR2 YNNKEL come from the germline V gene (reference sequence). The V and J ends lost 1 base and 1 base respectively, with 8 bases between them. The CDR3 DNA is TGTGCCAGCAGCCAAGCGGGGGAATCCTACGAGCAGTACTTC. Protein sequence: CASSQAGESYEQYF.

The table lists this clone with a few counts. This rearrangement joins TRBV7-9 to TRBJ1-2; D is perhaps TRBD1 (5 bases). Trimming took 4 bases from V and 0 from J, leaving 12 bases between them. Germline-derived CDR1 and CDR2 are SEHNR and FQNEAQ (reference sequence). This CDR3 contains 15 residues. In DNA form, the CDR3 reads TGTGCCAGCAGCTCTGGAGCCAGGGCTAACTATGGCTACACCTTC. This encodes CASSSGARANYGYTF.

The V and J genes are TRBV5-1 and TRBJ2-7; D not certain. V was shortened by 0 bases and J by 4 bases, with 11 bases between the two germline ends. In germline, CDR1 is SGHRS, CDR2 YFSETQ. The CDR3 has 14 residues. CDR3 residues: CASSLAVGSYEQYF. In DNA, the CDR3 is TGCGCCAGCAGCTTGGCGGTGGGCTCTTACGAGCAGTACTTC.

The chain uses TRBV5-4 and TRBJ1-6; D call uncertain. The germline V gene has CDR1 SGHNT and CDR2 YYREEE (reference sequence). This CDR3 contains 15 residues. The V gene lost 0 bases and the J gene lost 5 bases, with 9 bases spanning the gap. This CDR3 is CASSLDRANNSPLHF. CDR3 DNA sequence: TGTGCCAGCAGCTTGGATAGAGCGAATAATTCACCCCTCCACTTT.

The DNA for the CDR3 is TGCAGCCTCCAGGGGGGCATGAACACTGAAGCTTTCTTT. Its translation is CSLQGGMNTEAFF. The chain combines TRBV29-1 with TRBJ1-1, with 7 bases identical to TRBD1. Germline trimming cut 8 bases from V and 0 bases from J; bases unmatched to any gene: 6. The CDR3 sequence is 13 residues long. Germline lookup yields CDR1 SQVTM and CDR2 ANQGSEA.

The rearrangement links TRBV11-2 to TRBJ1-6; no reliable D call. Deletions cut 5 bases from V and 7 bases from J, with 9 bases between. Germline values: CDR1 SGHAT, CDR2 FQNNGV. The CDR3 extends over 13 amino acids. The CDR3 region has the DNA TGTGCCAGCAGCCCTAAACCGAATTCACCCCTCCACTTT. The encoded protein is CASSPKPNSPLHF.

A few counts support this clone. The chain joins TRBV4-2 to TRBJ2-5; 14 bases line up with TRBD2. The CDR3 totals 19 residues. The junction had 8 bases not matched to a gene; V was cut back by 0 bases and J by 2 bases. The germline gives CDR1 LGHNA, CDR2 YNFKEQ. The CDR3 loop is CASSQDKDGLAGGQETQYF. The CDR3 region has the DNA TGTGCCAGCAGCCAAGATAAGGATGGACTAGCGGGGGGTCAAGAGACCCAGTACTTC.

The chain joins TRBV5-1 to TRBJ2-2, with D perhaps TRBD1 (6 bases). CDR1 and CDR2 (germline): SGHRS, YFSETQ. Deletions cut 4 bases from V and 5 bases from J, with 15 bases between. This CDR3 has 15 amino acids. This chain's CDR3 is CASSNRGQTTGELFF. CDR3 nucleotides: TGCGCCAGCAGCAACCGAGGACAGACAACCGGGGAGCTGTTTTTT.

In its sample, this clone was seen once. The V and J genes are TRBV28 and TRBJ2-3; 9 nucleotides align to TRBD2. The germline CDR1 and CDR2 sequences are MDHEN and SYDVKM. CDR3 length: 17 residues. V dropped 6 bases and J dropped 3; count of bases not matched to a gene: 13. This CDR3 is CASSQGSGGDGTDTQYF. The CDR3 DNA follows: TGTGCCAGCAGCCAGGGTAGCGGGGGCGATGGTACAGATACGCAGTATTTT.

The chain joins TRBV5-5 to TRBJ2-2; D remains unclear. The CDR3 is made up of 12 amino acids. The germline gives CDR1 SGHKS, CDR2 YYEKEE (reference sequence). V was shortened by 4 bases and J by 5 bases, with 6 bases between the two germline ends. CDR3 residues: CASSPRTGELFF. Here the CDR3 DNA reads TGTGCCAGCAGCCCCAGGACCGGGGAGCTGTTTTTT.

This chain links TRBV7-9 with TRBJ2-7; 8 bases map to TRBD1. Germline loops: CDR1 SEHNR, CDR2 FQNEAQ (reference sequence). V lost 5 bases to trimming and J lost 0 bases; unmatched junction nucleotides: 6. The CDR3 is made up of 15 amino acids. Here the CDR3 reads CASSPGQGSSYEQYF. CDR3 nucleotides: TGTGCCAGCAGCCCCGGACAGGGAAGCTCCTACGAGCAGTACTTC.

The chain combines TRBV3-1 (or the pseudogene TRBV3-2) with TRBJ2-2; 7 bases align to TRBD2. The length of the CDR3 is 16 residues. Germline values: CDR1 LGHDT, CDR2 YNNKEL (reference sequence). J was trimmed by 2 bases and V by 1 base; bases with no gene match: 4. CDR3 nucleotide sequence: TGTGCCAGCAGCCAAGGTGGGGGGGTCAACACCGGGGAGCTGTTTTTT. This codes for CASSQGGGVNTGELFF.

On this clone: Relative to the germline gene, one junction end is altered; a read error may explain this. The CDR3 sequence is CASSPAGGPLETQYF. In DNA, the CDR3 is TGTGCTAGCAGCCCAGCGGGGGGGCCGTTAGAGACCCAGTACTTC. The chain uses TRBV7-7 and TRBJ2-5; TRBD2 aligns across 10 bases. CDR1 is SSHAT, CDR2 FNYEAQ, per germline (reference sequence). The CDR3 is 15 amino acids.

A single count supports this clone. This sequence joins TRBV5-1 and TRBJ2-5; a weak D match, TRBD1 (6 bases). The germline CDR1 and CDR2 sequences are SGHRS and YFSETQ. This CDR3 is 15 amino acids long. V was pared by 0 bases and J by 2 bases, with 11 bases between. CDR3 residues: CASSLETGKQETQYF. CDR3 coding DNA: TGCGCCAGCAGCTTGGAAACAGGGAAACAAGAGACCCAGTACTTC.

The DNA for the CDR3 is TGTGCCAGCAGGGGCCTGGACTTTAATTCACCCCTCCACTTT. Protein product: CASRGLDFNSPLHF. The chain couples TRBV2 to TRBJ1-6, with D hard to call. CDR1 and CDR2 from the germline V gene are SNHLY and FYNNEI. The CDR3 contains 14 residues. V gave up 6 bases and J gave up 6 bases, with 12 bases separating them. The entire variable domain, with the rest obtained from reference TRBV2 and TRBJ1-6, is as follows: EPEVTQTPSHQVTQMGQEVILRCVPISNHLYFYWYRQILGQKVEFLVSFYNNEISEKSEIFDDQFSVERPDGSNFTLKIRSTKLEDSAMYFCASRGLDFNSPLHFGNGTRLTVT.